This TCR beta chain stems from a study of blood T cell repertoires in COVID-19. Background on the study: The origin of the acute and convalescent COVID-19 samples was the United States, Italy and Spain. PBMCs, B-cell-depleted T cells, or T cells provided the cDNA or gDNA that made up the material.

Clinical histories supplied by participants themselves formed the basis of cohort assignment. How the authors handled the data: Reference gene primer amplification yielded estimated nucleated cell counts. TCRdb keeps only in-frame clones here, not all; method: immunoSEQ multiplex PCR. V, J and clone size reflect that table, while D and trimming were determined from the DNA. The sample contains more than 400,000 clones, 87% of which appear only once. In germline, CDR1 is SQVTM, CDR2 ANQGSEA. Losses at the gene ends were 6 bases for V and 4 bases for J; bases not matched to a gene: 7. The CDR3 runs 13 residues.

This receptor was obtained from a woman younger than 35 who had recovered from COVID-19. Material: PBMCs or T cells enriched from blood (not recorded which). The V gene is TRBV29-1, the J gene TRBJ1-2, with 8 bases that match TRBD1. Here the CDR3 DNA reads TGCAGCGTGATTAAGACAGGGGTCTATGGCTACACCTTC. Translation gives CSVIKTGVYGYTF.